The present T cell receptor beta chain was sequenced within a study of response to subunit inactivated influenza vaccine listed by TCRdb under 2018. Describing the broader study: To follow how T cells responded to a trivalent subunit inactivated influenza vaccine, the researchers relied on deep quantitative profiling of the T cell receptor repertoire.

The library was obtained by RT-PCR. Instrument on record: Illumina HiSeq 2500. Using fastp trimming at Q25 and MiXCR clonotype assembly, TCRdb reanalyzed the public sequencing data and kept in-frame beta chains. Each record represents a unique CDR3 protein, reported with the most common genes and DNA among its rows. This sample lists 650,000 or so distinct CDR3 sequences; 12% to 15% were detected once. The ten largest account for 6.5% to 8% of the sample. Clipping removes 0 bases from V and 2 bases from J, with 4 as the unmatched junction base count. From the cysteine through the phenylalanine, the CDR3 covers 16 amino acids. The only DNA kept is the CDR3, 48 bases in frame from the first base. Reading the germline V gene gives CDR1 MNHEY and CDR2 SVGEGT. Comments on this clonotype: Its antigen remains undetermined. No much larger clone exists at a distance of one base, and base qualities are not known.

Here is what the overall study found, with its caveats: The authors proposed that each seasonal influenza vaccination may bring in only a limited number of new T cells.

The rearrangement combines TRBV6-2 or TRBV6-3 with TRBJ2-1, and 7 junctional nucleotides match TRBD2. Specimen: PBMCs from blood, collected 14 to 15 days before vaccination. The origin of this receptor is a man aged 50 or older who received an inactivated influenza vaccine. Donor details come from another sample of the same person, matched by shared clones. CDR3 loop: CASSYSPSGTYNEQFF. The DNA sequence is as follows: TGTGCCAGCAGTTACTCGCCTAGCGGAACCTACAATGAGCAGTTCTTC.